The 6 T cell receptor beta chains below were found in one sample sequenced in a study of OX40 agonist ivuxolimab in advanced cancers. Measured with immunoSEQ multiplex PCR; TCRdb has only the in-frame clones, and not every one. The table includes fewer than 90,000 clones, roughly nine tenths detected once. The starting material was CD4+ or CD8+ T cells sorted from blood, obtained in a trial of the OX40 agonist ivuxolimab. The origin of the receptors is an adult with an advanced solid tumor such as melanoma, head and neck, liver or kidney cancer.

This chain joins TRBV18 and TRBJ1-2; TRBD1 matches at 7 bases. CDR1 is KGHSH and CDR2 is LQKENI in the germline V gene. With 6 bases clipped from V and 0 bases from J, the junction kept 10 bases outside the gene matches. The CDR3 extends over 16 amino acids. CDR3: CASSLDGTEANYGYTF. DNA of the CDR3: TGTGCCAGCTCCTTAGACGGGACAGAAGCTAACTATGGCTACACCTTC.

The sample holds one count of this clone. V is TRBV28 and J is TRBJ2-2; TRBD1 matches 9 bases. Germline CDR1 is MDHEN and CDR2 is SYDVKM. The length of the CDR3 is 16 residues. Trimming removed 5 bases from V and 4 bases from J; junction bases left unmatched: 8. The DNA of the CDR3 is TGTGCCAGCAGTACTTCCGGGACAGGGCTCACCGGGGAGCTGTTTTTT. Translating it yields CASSTSGTGLTGELFF.

Details on this clone: Distinct nucleotide sequences in the sample also encode this CDR3. V and J are TRBV9 and TRBJ2-2; D call uncertain. The length of the CDR3 is 11 residues. V was trimmed by 2 bases and J by 6 bases, leaving 2 bases between them. The germline V gene encodes CDR1 SGDLS and CDR2 YYNGEE. The CDR3 DNA reads as TGTGCCAGCAGCGTCTCCGGGGAGCTGTTTTTT. Translated: CASSVSGELFF.

The chain has TRBV5-1 and TRBJ1-2; 9 nucleotides match TRBD1. The ends lost 6 bases at V and 2 bases at J; junction bases unmatched: 5. Germline CDR1 reads SGHRS; CDR2 reads YFSETQ. The CDR3 has 14 residues. The CDR3: CASKTGQGNYGYTF. The CDR3 DNA is TGCGCCAGCAAAACTGGACAGGGGAACTATGGCTACACCTTC. Complete variable domain (other parts from reference TRBV5-1 and TRBJ1-2): KAGVTQTPRYLIKTRGQQVTLSCSPISGHRSVSWYQQTPGQGLQFLFEYFSETQRNKGNFPGRFSGRQFSNSRSEMNVSTLELGDSALYLCASKTGQGNYGYTFGSGTRLTVV.

V usage is TRBV20-1 and J usage is TRBJ2-1; maybe TRBD1 (5 bases). The CDR3 consists of 11 residues. V was cut by 3 bases and J by 12 bases, with 12 bases left in between. Germline CDR1 DFQATT, CDR2 SNEGSKA (reference sequence). CDR3 sequence (DNA): TGCAGTGCTAGTCCCGACAGTGGGCAGTTCTTC. This gives the protein CSASPDSGQFF.

The chain couples TRBV28 to TRBJ1-5; 7 nucleotides line up with TRBD1. V dropped 5 bases and J dropped 3; count of bases not matched to a gene: 10. The V gene's germline CDR1 is MDHEN and CDR2 SYDVKM. The CDR3 contains 16 residues. CDR3 protein: CASSPLPRGTNQPQHF. The CDR3 DNA is TGTGCCAGCAGTCCCCTTCCCAGGGGGACCAATCAGCCCCAGCATTTT.